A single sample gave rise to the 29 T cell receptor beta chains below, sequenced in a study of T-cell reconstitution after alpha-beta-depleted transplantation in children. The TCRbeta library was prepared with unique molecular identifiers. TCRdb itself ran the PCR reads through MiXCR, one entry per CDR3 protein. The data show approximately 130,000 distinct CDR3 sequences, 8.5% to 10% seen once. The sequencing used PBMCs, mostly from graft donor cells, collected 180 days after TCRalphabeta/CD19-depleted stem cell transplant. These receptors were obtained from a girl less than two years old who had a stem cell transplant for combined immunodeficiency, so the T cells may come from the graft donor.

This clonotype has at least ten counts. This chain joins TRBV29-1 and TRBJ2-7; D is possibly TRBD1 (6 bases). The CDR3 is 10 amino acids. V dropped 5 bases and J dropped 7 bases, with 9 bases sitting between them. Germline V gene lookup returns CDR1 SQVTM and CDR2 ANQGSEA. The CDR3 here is CSVLGTEQYF. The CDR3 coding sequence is TGCAGCGTTCTTGGGACAGAGCAGTACTTC.

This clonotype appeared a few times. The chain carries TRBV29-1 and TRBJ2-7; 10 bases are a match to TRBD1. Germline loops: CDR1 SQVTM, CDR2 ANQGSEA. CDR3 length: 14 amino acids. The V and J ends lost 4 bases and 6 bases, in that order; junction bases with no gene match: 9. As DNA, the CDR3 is TGCAGCGTTGTGCCGGGACAGGGGCCGCCCGAGCAGTACTTC. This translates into CSVVPGQGPPEQYF.

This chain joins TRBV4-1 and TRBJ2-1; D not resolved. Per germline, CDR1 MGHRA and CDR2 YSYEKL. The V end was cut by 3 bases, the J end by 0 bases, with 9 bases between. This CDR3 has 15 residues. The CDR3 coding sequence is TGCGCCAGCAGCCATCAGATCCACTCCTACAATGAGCAGTTCTTC. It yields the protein CASSHQIHSYNEQFF.

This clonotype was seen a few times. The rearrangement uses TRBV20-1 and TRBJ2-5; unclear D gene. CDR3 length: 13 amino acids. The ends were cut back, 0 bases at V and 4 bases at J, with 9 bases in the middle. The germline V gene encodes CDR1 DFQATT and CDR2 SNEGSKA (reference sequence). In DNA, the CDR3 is TGCAGTGCTAGAGAGCACCAGACAGAGACCCAGTACTTC. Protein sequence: CSAREHQTETQYF.

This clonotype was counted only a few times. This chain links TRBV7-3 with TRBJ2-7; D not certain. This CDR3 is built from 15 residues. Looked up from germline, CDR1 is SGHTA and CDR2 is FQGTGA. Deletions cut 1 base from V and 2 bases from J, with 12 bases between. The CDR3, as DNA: TGTGCCAGCAGCTTAATGTCAGGAGCCCCCTACGAGCAGTACTTC. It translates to CASSLMSGAPYEQYF.

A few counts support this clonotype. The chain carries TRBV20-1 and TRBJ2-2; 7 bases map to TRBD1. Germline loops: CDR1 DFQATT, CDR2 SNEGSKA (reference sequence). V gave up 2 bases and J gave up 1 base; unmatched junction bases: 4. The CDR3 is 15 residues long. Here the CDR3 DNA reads TGCAGTGCTAGACCCTACAGGGGGAACACCGGGGAGCTGTTTTTT. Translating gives CSARPYRGNTGELFF.

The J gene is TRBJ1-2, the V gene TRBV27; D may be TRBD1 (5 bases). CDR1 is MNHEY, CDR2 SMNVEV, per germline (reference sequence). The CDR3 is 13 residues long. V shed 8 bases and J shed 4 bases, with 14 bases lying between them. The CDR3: CASAMGEAYGYTF. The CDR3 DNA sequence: TGTGCCAGCGCAATGGGGGAGGCCTATGGCTACACCTTC.

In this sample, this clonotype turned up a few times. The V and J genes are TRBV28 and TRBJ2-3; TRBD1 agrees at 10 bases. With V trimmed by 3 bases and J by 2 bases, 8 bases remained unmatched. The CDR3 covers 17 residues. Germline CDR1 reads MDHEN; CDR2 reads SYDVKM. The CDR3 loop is CASSLTTGQGNTDTQYF. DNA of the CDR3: TGTGCCAGCAGTTTGACTACGGGACAGGGGAACACAGATACGCAGTATTTT.

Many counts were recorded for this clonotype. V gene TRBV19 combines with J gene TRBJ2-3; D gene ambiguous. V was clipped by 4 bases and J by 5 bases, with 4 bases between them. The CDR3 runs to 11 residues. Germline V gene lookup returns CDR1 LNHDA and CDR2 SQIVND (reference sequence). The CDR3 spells CASSTEDTQYF. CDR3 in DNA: TGTGCCAGTAGTACTGAAGATACGCAGTATTTT.

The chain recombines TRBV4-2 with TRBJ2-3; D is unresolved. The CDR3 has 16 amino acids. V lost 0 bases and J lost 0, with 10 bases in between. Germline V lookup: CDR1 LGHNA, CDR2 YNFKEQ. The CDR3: CASSQERRPSTDTQYF. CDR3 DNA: TGTGCCAGCAGCCAAGAGAGGCGGCCTAGCACAGATACGCAGTATTTT.

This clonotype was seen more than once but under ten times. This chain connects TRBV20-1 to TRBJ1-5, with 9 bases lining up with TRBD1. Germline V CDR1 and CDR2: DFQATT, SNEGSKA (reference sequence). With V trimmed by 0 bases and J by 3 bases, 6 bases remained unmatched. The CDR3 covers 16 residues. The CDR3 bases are TGCAGTGCTAGAGAAGGACAGGGGAGGGCCAATCAGCCCCAGCATTTT. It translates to CSAREGQGRANQPQHF.

CDR3 sequence: CASSQPDLSYEQYF. The CDR3 DNA sequence: TGTGCCAGCAGCCAACCGGACTTGTCCTACGAGCAGTACTTC. The V call is TRBV12-3 or TRBV12-4, the J call TRBJ2-7, with D possibly matching TRBD2 (5 bases). This CDR3 is 14 amino acids long. With 6 bases removed from V and 1 base from J, the gap between germline ends came to 13 bases.

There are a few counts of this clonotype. The CDR3 nucleotides are TGTGCCAGCAGTTTAGGGCCACAGGGGAAAGCGAACACCGGGGAGCTGTTTTTT. This sequence encodes CASSLGPQGKANTGELFF. The chain joins TRBV27 to TRBJ2-2, with 7 bases aligning to TRBD1. The junction had 9 bases not matched to a gene; V was cut back by 2 bases and J by 0 bases. CDR3 length equals 18 residues. Germline CDR1 and CDR2: MNHEY and SMNVEV (reference sequence).

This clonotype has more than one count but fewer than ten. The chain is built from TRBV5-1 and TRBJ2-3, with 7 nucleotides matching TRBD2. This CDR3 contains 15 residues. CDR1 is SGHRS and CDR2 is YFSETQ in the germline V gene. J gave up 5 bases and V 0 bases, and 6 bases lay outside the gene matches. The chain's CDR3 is CASSLDRGSVDTQYF. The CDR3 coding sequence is TGCGCCAGCAGCTTGGATCGCGGGAGCGTAGATACGCAGTATTTT.

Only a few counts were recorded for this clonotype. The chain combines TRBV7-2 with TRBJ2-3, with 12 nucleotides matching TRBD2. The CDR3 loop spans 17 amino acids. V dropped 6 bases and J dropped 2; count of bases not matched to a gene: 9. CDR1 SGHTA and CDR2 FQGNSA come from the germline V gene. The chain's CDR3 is CASSQRLAGDSTDTQYF. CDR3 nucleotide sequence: TGTGCCAGCAGTCAAAGACTAGCGGGGGACTCCACAGATACGCAGTATTTT.

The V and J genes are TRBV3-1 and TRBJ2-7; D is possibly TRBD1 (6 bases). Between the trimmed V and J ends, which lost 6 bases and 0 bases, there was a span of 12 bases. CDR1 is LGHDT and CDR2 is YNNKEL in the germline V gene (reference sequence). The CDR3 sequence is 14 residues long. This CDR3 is CASSSGTPSYEQYF. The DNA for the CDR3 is TGTGCCAGCAGTTCCGGGACACCCTCCTACGAGCAGTACTTC.

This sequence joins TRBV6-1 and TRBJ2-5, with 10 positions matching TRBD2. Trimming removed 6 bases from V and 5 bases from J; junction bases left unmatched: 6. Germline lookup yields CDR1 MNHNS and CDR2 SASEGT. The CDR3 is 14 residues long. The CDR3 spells CASRSGRGLETQYF. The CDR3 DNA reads TGTGCCAGCAGGAGCGGGAGGGGTCTGGAGACCCAGTACTTC.

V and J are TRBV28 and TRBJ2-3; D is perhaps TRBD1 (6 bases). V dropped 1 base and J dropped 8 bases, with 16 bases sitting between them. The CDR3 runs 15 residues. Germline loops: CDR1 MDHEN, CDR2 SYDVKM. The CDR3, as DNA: TGTGCCAGCAGTTTATCCGGCCGTTTAGGGGGTACGCAGTATTTT. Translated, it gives CASSLSGRLGGTQYF.

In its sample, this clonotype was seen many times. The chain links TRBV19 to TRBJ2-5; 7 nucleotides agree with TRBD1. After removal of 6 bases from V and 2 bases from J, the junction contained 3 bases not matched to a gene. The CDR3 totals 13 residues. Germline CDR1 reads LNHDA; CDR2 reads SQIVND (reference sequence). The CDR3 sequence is CASSGRGQETQYF. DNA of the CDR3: TGTGCCAGTAGCGGCAGGGGGCAAGAGACCCAGTACTTC.

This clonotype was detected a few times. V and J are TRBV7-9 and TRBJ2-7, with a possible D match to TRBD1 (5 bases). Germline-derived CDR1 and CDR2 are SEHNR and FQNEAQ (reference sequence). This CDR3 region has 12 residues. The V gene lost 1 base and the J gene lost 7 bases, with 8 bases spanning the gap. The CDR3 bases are TGTGCCAGCAGCTTAGAGGGGATGGAGCAGTACTTC. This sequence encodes CASSLEGMEQYF.

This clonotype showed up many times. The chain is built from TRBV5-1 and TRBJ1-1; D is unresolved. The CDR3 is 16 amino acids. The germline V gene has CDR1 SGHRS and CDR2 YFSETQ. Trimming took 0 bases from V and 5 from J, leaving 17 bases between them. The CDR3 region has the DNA TGCGCCAGCAGCTTGGCCATTACCGCAGCAGAGACTGAAGCTTTCTTT. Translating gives CASSLAITAAETEAFF.

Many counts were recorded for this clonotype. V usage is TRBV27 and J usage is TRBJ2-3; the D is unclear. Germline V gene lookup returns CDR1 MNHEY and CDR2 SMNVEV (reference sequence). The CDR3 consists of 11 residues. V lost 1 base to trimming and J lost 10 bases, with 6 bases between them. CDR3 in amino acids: CASSLLASQYF. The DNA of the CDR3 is TGTGCCAGCAGTTTATTGGCATCGCAGTATTTT.

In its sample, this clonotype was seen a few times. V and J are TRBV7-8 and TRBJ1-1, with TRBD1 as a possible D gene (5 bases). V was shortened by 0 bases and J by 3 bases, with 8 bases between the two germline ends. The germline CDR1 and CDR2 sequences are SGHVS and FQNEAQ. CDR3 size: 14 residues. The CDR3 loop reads CASSLARTYTEAFF. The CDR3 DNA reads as TGTGCCAGCAGCTTAGCGCGGACATACACTGAAGCTTTCTTT.

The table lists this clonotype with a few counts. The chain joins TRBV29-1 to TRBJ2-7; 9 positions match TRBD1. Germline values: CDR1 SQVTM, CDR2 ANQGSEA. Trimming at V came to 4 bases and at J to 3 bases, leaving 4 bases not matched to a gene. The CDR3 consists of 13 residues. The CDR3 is CSVARQGGYEQYF. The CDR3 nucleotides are TGCAGCGTTGCTAGACAGGGGGGCTACGAGCAGTACTTC.

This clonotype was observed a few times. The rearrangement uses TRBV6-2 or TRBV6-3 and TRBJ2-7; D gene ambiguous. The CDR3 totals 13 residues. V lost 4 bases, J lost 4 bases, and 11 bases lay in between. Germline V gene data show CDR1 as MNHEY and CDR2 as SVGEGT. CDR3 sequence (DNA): TGTGCCAGCAGTTTCTACCGGGTGTACGAGCAGTACTTC. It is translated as CASSFYRVYEQYF.

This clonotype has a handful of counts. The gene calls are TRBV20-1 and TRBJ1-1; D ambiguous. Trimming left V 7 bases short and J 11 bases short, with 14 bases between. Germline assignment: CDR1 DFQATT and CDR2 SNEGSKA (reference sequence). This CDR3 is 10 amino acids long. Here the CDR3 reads CSGRDQQAFF. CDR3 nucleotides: TGCAGTGGACGAGACCAGCAGGCTTTCTTT.

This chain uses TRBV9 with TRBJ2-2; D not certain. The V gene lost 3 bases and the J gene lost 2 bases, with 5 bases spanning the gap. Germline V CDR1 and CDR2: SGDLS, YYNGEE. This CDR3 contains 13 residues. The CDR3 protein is CASSGPNTGELFF. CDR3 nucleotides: TGTGCCAGCAGCGGGCCAAACACCGGGGAGCTGTTTTTT.

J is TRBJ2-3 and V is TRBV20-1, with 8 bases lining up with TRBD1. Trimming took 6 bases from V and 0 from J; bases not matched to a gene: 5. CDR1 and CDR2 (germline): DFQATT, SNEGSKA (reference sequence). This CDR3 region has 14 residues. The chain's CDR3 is CSAPGQASTDTQYF. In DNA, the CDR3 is TGCAGTGCGCCGGGACAGGCTAGCACAGATACGCAGTATTTT.

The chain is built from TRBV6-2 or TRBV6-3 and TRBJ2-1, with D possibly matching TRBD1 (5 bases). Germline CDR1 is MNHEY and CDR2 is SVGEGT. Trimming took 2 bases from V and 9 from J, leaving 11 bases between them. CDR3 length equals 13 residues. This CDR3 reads CASSYGRVIEQFF. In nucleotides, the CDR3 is TGTGCCAGCAGTTACGGCAGGGTCATTGAGCAGTTCTTC.